Listed below are T cell receptor beta chains from one sample, sequenced in a study of blood T cell repertoires in COVID-19. Generated by immunoSEQ multiplex PCR, the TCRdb table keeps only in-frame clones and is missing some. The sample records some 500,000 clones, 85% to 90% being singletons. What was sequenced was peripheral blood. The receptors here all came from a woman aged 45-65 years with COVID-19, enrolled during active disease. CDR3s include the opening cysteine and the closing phenylalanine or tryptophan. The D gene is left open where the match is weak. Some rows have no size entry. The others give once, few or many, or a class for an expanded clone.

>TRBJ2-3|TRBV7-9|NA|NA
TGTGCCAGCAGCCCGACGCCCCTGGACACTAGCACAGATACGCAGTATTTT
CASSPTPLDTSTDTQYF
>TRBJ2-7|TRBV30|NA|NA
TGTGCCTGGAGTGTAAATTTTCGGGGGATTTCGTACTTC
CAWSVNFRGISYF
>TRBJ1-5|TRBV12-3/TRBV12-4|once|NA
TGTGCCAGCAGTTTACGGGGGGCTCAGCCCCAGCATTTT
CASSLRGAQPQHF
>TRBJ1-4|TRBV5-6|NA|TRBD1
TGTGCCAGCAGCACCGGGACAGGGTTCGACTCAAATGAAAAACTGTTTTTT
CASSTGTGFDSNEKLFF
>TRBJ1-6|TRBV5-1|NA|NA
TGCGCCAGCAGCCCCAACACGGGGGATGGTTCACCCCTCCACTTT
CASSPNTGDGSPLHF
>TRBJ2-7|TRBV7-8|NA|NA
TGTGCCAGCAGCTTCCGGGACATCCACGAGCAGTACTTC
CASSFRDIHEQYF
>TRBJ2-3|TRBV11-2|NA|TRBD2
TGTGCCAGCAGTCCTAACCCTAGCGGCTTTGGGACCCTCACAGATACGCAGTATTTT
CASSPNPSGFGTLTDTQYF
>TRBJ1-3|TRBV6-5|NA|NA
TGTGCCAGCAGCCCAAACAGGTTCTCTGGAAACACCATATATTTT
CASSPNRFSGNTIYF
>TRBJ2-2|TRBV2|NA|TRBD1
TGTGCCAGCAGTAGGGGGCACACCGGGGAGCTGTTTTTT
CASSRGHTGELFF
>TRBJ1-2|TRBV27|NA|NA
TGTGCCAGCAGTTTGGGGGGGGGATATGGCTACACCTTC
CASSLGGGYGYTF